A selection of T cell receptor beta chains follows, all from one sample in a study of blood T cell repertoires in COVID-19. This table comes from immunoSEQ multiplex PCR, and its TCRdb copy is limited to in-frame clones, with some not included. The sample consists of some 50,000 clones, around 68% of them appearing once. Sequenced sample: peripheral blood. Source of these receptors: a woman in her 70s with acute or convalescent COVID-19. Each CDR3 is given with its conserved first and last residue. Each record gives: D gene, J gene, V gene, clone size, CDR3 DNA, CDR3 protein. The D gene is left open where the match is weak. For some rows the clone size is stated as once, few or many, or as a class when expanded; others skip it.

>NA|TRBJ2-7|TRBV27|NA
TGTGCCAGCAGTTTAAAGGGGACCTACGAGCAGTACTTC
CASSLKGTYEQYF
>NA|TRBJ2-7|TRBV20-1|few
TGCAGTGCTAGCGGGGGCGAGCAGTACTTC
CSASGGEQYF
>TRBD1|TRBJ1-6|TRBV2|NA
TGTGCCAGCAGTATCACAGGGGACCCTCTTTCACCCCTCCACTTT
CASSITGDPLSPLHF
>NA|TRBJ1-5|TRBV27|many
TGTGCCAGCAGTCTTCAGGTGCATCGGCCCCAGCATTTT
CASSLQVHRPQHF
>NA|TRBJ2-3|TRBV7-8|few
TGTGCCAGCAGCTTAGCGCCGAGCTACACAGATACGCAGTATTTT
CASSLAPSYTDTQYF
>TRBD2|TRBJ2-3|TRBV11-2|NA
TGTGCCAGCAGCTCGGGACTAGCGAGCACAGATACGCAGTATTTT
CASSSGLASTDTQYF
>TRBD2|TRBJ2-5|TRBV29-1|NA
TGCAGCGTCATGCGGGAGGGAGAGACCCAGTACTTC
CSVMREGETQYF
>TRBD2|TRBJ2-3|TRBV5-1|NA
TGCGCCAGCAGCTCGAGCGGGAGAGGGGGCACAGATACGCAGTATTTT
CASSSSGRGGTDTQYF
>TRBD2|TRBJ2-7|TRBV6-5|NA
TGTGCCAGCAGTTACGCCAGCGGGAGCGGTTACGAGCAGTACTTC
CASSYASGSGYEQYF
>TRBD1|TRBJ1-2|TRBV18|NA
TGTGCCAGCTCACCTGGGACAGCTAATCCTAACTATGGCTACACCTTC
CASSPGTANPNYGYTF
>TRBD1|TRBJ2-7|TRBV6-2/TRBV6-3|NA
TGTGCCAGCAGTTTCGACACCGGGACAGGGGGTGAAGAGCAGTACTTC
CASSFDTGTGGEEQYF
>NA|TRBJ2-1|TRBV19|few
TGTGCCAGTAGCGCGACAGGTGCCCCCCATGAGCAGTTCTTC
CASSATGAPHEQFF
>NA|TRBJ1-2|TRBV10-3|NA
TGTGCCATCAGTGACACTATGGAGGACTACACCTTC
CAISDTMEDYTF
>NA|TRBJ1-4|TRBV2|NA
TGTGCCAGCAGTGCCCGATCTGGTGGGGCCGCTAATGAAAAACTGTTTTTT
CASSARSGGAANEKLFF
>TRBD2|TRBJ2-7|TRBV5-8|NA
TGTGCCAGCAGCTCAATCCGACTAGCGGGATACGAGCAGTACTTC
CASSSIRLAGYEQYF
>TRBD1|TRBJ1-4|TRBV19|NA
TGTGCCAGTAAGAACAGGGGGAATGAAAAACTGTTTTTT
CASKNRGNEKLFF
>NA|TRBJ2-3|TRBV2|NA
TGTGCCAGCAGTGGACTCCTTAGAACTAGCACAGATACGCAGTATTTT
CASSGLLRTSTDTQYF
>TRBD2|TRBJ2-1|TRBV5-6|NA
TGTGCCAGCAGCCCGGGACTAGCGGGATACAATGAGCAGTTCTTC
CASSPGLAGYNEQFF
>TRBD1|TRBJ2-2|TRBV27|NA
TGTGCCAGCAGTCTAGGGACAGGGCCATACACCGGGGAGCTGTTTTTT
CASSLGTGPYTGELFF
>TRBD2|TRBJ2-3|TRBV14|few
TGTGCCAGCAGCCCCTGGACTAGGAAAGATACGCAGTATTTT
CASSPWTRKDTQYF
>NA|TRBJ2-1|TRBV30|NA
TGTGCCTGGAGTGTATCAGTTGGTGAGCAGTTCTTC
CAWSVSVGEQFF
>TRBD2|TRBJ2-3|TRBV7-2|NA
TGTGCCAGCAGTCGACTAGCGGGAGGGCAAGATACGCAGTATTTT
CASSRLAGGQDTQYF
>TRBD1|TRBJ2-1|TRBV7-9|few
TGTGCCAGCAGCACCTGGACAGGGGTAAATGAGCAGTTCTTC
CASSTWTGVNEQFF
>TRBD1|TRBJ2-1|TRBV10-1|NA
TGCGCCAGCAGTTCTAAGCCGACAGGGGGCTCCTACAATGAGCAGTTCTTC
CASSSKPTGGSYNEQFF
>NA|TRBJ2-1|TRBV28|NA
TGTGCCAGCAGTTGGCCTCACGGGGGGCACTACAATGAGCAGTTCTTC
CASSWPHGGHYNEQFF
>NA|TRBJ2-7|TRBV6-2/TRBV6-3|NA
TGTGCCAGCAGTTACCGCCACGACTCGCCTTCCGAGCAGTACTTC
CASSYRHDSPSEQYF
>TRBD1|TRBJ1-1|TRBV13|NA
TGTGCCAGCAGCTCTTACAGGGGAGACACTGAAGCTTTCTTT
CASSSYRGDTEAFF
>TRBD2|TRBJ2-3|TRBV6-5|NA
TGTGCCAGCCAGACTAGCTGGGGCACAGATACGCAGTATTTT
CASQTSWGTDTQYF
>NA|TRBJ2-2|TRBV7-9|NA
TGTGCCAGCAGCTTCTCGCCGGGACATCAGAACACCGGGGAGCTGTTTTTT
CASSFSPGHQNTGELFF
>TRBD2|TRBJ2-3|TRBV10-1|NA
TGCGCCAGCAGTGAGGCTAGCGGGGGACGCACAGATACGCAGTATTTT
CASSEASGGRTDTQYF
>TRBD1|TRBJ1-4|TRBV7-9|NA
TGTGCCAGCAGCTGGGGGACAGCTAATAATGAAAAACTGTTTTTT
CASSWGTANNEKLFF
>NA|TRBJ2-3|TRBV7-7|NA
TGTGCTAGCAGCTTAGGCGTGGGGCTTTCGACAGATACGCAGTATTTT
CASSLGVGLSTDTQYF
>TRBD2|TRBJ2-3|TRBV30|once
TGTGCCTGGAGTGTATACGGTAGCGGGAGTATGACAGATACGCAGTATTTT
CAWSVYGSGSMTDTQYF
>NA|TRBJ2-2|TRBV14|NA
TGTGCCAGCAGCCAAGATCGGGCCGGGGAGCTGTTTTTT
CASSQDRAGELFF
>TRBD1|TRBJ1-4|TRBV2|few
TGTGCCAGCGGACAGGGATTGTATAGTCGTGATGAAAAACTGTTTTTT
CASGQGLYSRDEKLFF
>TRBD1|TRBJ1-4|TRBV24-1|NA
TGTGCCACCAGTGATTTTGGCCTGGGACAGCCTAATGAAAAACTGTTTTTT
CATSDFGLGQPNEKLFF
>TRBD2|TRBJ2-3|TRBV7-2|NA
TGTGCCAGCAGCCTCGACCGGGGGGGGACAGATACGCAGTATTTT
CASSLDRGGTDTQYF
>NA|TRBJ2-5|TRBV11-2|NA
TGTGCCAGCAGCTTAGATCTTGCCAGGGCCCGGGAGACCCAGTACTTC
CASSLDLARARETQYF
>TRBD2|TRBJ2-5|TRBV5-1|NA
TGCGCCAGCAGCTCCTCCAGGCGGGGGGGGCTCGAGACCCAGTACTTC
CASSSSRRGGLETQYF
>NA|TRBJ2-5|TRBV20-1|once
TGCAGTGCTAATCGGTTTGAGACCCAGTACTTC
CSANRFETQYF
>NA|TRBJ1-3|TRBV6-5|NA
TGTGCCAGCAGTTACGGCCGGGCTGGAAACACCATATATTTT
CASSYGRAGNTIYF
>TRBD1|TRBJ2-3|TRBV28|NA
TGTGCCAGCAGTTGGACAGGGGGCAGGTCAGATACGCAGTATTTT
CASSWTGGRSDTQYF
>TRBD1|TRBJ1-5|TRBV2|few
TGTGCCAGCAGGGACAGGGGGCAGAATCAGCCCCAGCATTTT
CASRDRGQNQPQHF
>NA|TRBJ1-5|TRBV5-4|NA
TGTGCCAGCAGCCCTGACATGAGCAATCAGCCCCAGCATTTT
CASSPDMSNQPQHF
>TRBD1|TRBJ1-1|TRBV18|once
TGTGCCAGCTCCCAGGGACAGGGGGGTCCCACTGAAGCTTTCTTT
CASSQGQGGPTEAFF
>NA|TRBJ2-7|TRBV3-1/TRBV3-2|NA
TGTGCCAGCAGCCAAGATGCGGGGGCTTACGAGCAGTACTTC
CASSQDAGAYEQYF
>TRBD1|TRBJ1-2|TRBV6-5|NA
TGTGCCAGCAGCCGCGGACAGGAGCGCTATGGCTACACCTTC
CASSRGQERYGYTF
>TRBD2|TRBJ2-3|TRBV4-3|NA
TGCGCCAGCAGCCAAGATCCCTCGAGACTAGCGGGAGGGAACACAGATACGCAGTATTTT
CASSQDPSRLAGGNTDTQYF
>TRBD1|TRBJ2-2|TRBV14|NA
TGTGCCAGCAGCTCCCGGACAGGGTACACCGGGGAGCTGTTTTTT
CASSSRTGYTGELFF
>TRBD1|TRBJ1-5|TRBV7-3|NA
TGTGCCAGCAGCTTAACAGGGGGCGAACAGCCCCAGCATTTT
CASSLTGGEQPQHF
>TRBD1|TRBJ2-4|TRBV28|NA
TGTGCCAGCAGTTTTGTCGGACAGGGGGCCAAAAACATTCAGTACTTC
CASSFVGQGAKNIQYF
>TRBD2|TRBJ2-3|TRBV19|NA
TGTGCCAGTAGTATAGTCCCCTCTGGCGGGGGAGTCACAGATACGCAGTATTTT
CASSIVPSGGGVTDTQYF
>NA|TRBJ2-1|TRBV7-2|NA
TGTGCCAGCAGCTTAGCGTCTAGCGAGTACAATGAGCAGTTCTTC
CASSLASSEYNEQFF
>NA|TRBJ1-1|TRBV27|NA
TGTGCCAGCAGTGGGGGGGTTGAAGCTTTCTTT
CASSGGVEAFF
>TRBD2|TRBJ2-1|TRBV29-1|NA
TGCAGCGTTGAAGATAGCCCGGGACTAGCGGTGAGCTCCTACAATGAGCAGTTCTTC
CSVEDSPGLAVSSYNEQFF
>NA|TRBJ1-5|TRBV28|NA
TGTGCCAGCAGTTTAAGCGTCTTCCATAGCAATCAGCCCCAGCATTTT
CASSLSVFHSNQPQHF
>NA|TRBJ2-5|TRBV27|NA
TGTGCCAGCAGTTCCGACTGGGCGGGACAAGAGACCCAGTACTTC
CASSSDWAGQETQYF
>TRBD2|TRBJ2-7|TRBV5-1|NA
TGCGCCAGCAGCTTGTTTCCAGGGACTACCTACGAGCAGTACTTC
CASSLFPGTTYEQYF
>TRBD2|TRBJ2-7|TRBV4-3|few
TGCGCCAGCAGCCAAGCGGGAGGGCTGTACGAGCAGTACTTC
CASSQAGGLYEQYF
>NA|TRBJ1-5|TRBV7-2|NA
TGTGCCAGCAGCTTAGCTTTCGGTCAGCCCCAGCATTTT
CASSLAFGQPQHF